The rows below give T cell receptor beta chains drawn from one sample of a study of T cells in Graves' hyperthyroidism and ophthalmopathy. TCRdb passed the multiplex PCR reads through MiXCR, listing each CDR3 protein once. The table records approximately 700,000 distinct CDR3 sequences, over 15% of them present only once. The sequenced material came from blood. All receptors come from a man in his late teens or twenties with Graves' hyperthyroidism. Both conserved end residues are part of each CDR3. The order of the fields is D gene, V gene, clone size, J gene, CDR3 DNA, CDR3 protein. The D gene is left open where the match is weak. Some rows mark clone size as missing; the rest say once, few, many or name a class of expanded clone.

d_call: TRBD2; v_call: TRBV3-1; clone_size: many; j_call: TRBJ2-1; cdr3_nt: TGTGCCAGCAGTCCACGAGGGACTAGCGACAATGAGCAGTTCTTC; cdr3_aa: CASSPRGTSDNEQFF
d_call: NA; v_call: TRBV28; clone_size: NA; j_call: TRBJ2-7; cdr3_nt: TGTGCCACCGGTTTATGGGGCACAACCTACGAGCAGTACTTC; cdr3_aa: CATGLWGTTYEQYF
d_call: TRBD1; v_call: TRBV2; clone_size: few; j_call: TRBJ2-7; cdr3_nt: TGTGCCAGCAGAACGGACAGGGCCACCTACGAGCAGTACTTC; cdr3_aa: CASRTDRATYEQYF
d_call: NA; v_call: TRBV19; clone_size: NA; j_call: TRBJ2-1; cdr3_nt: TGTGCCAGTGGGAGGGGGGGCTCCTACAATGAGCAGTTCTTC; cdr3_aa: CASGRGGSYNEQFF
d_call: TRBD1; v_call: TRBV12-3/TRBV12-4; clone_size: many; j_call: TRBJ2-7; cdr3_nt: TGTGCCAGCAGTTTCAGACAGGGGATAAACGAGCAGTACTTC; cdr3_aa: CASSFRQGINEQYF
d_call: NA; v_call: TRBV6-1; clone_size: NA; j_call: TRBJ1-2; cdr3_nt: TGTGCCAGCATGAGTAATGGGCCGTTAGCTAACTATGGCTACACCTTC; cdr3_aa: CASMSNGPLANYGYTF
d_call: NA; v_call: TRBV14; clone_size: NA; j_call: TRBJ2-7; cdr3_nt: TGTGCCAGCAGCCAAACCAACAGGGAGTGGTACGAGCAGTACTTC; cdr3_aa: CASSQTNREWYEQYF
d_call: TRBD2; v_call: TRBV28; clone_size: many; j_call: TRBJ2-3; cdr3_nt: TGTGCCAGCAGTTTAGTCCCAGGGACTAGCGGGATAGATACGCAGTATTTT; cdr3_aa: CASSLVPGTSGIDTQYF
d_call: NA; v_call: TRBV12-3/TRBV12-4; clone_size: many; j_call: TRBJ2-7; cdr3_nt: TGTGCCAGCAGTCCCCCCCCGGGACTCGACAAGGGCGAGCAGTACTTC; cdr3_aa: CASSPPPGLDKGEQYF
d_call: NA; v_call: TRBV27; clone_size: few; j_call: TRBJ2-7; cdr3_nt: TGTGCCAGCAGTTTAACGGCAGGGCGGGAGCAGTACTTC; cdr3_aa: CASSLTAGREQYF
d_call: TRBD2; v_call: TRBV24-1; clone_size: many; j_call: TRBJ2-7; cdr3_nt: TGTGCCACCAGTGACACTAGCGGGAGGCTTTACGAGCAGTACTTC; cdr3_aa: CATSDTSGRLYEQYF
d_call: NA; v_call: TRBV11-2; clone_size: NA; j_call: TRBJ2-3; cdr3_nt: TGTGCCAGTTCGGGTGTCAGCACAGATACGCAGTATTTT; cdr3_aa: CASSGVSTDTQYF
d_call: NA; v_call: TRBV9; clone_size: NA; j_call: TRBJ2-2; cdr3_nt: TGTGCCAGCAGCTCCCGCCTTTGGGCAGGGGACACCGGGGAGCTGTTTTTT; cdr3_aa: CASSSRLWAGDTGELFF
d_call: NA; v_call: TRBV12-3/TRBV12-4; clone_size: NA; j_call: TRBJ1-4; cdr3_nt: TGTGCCAGCCGTCAGCAGGATAGTACGAAACTGTTTTTT; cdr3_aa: CASRQQDSTKLFF
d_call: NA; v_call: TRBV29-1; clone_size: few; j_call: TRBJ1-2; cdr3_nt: TGCAGCGTTCCCCCGACTGCTGACTCCTATGGCTACACCTTC; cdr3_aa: CSVPPTADSYGYTF
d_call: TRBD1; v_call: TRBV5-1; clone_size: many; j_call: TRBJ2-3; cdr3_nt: TGCGCCAGCAGCCCGAGGGGGCGAAGAGATACGCAGTATTTT; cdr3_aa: CASSPRGRRDTQYF
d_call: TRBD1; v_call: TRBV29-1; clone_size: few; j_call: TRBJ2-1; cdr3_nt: TGCAGCGTGGGACAGGGGGCATACAATGAGCAGTTCTTC; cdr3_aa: CSVGQGAYNEQFF
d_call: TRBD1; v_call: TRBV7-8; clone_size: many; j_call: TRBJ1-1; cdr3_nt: TGTGCCAGCAGCGTCGACAGGGGAGGGGTGAACACTGAAGCTTTCTTT; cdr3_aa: CASSVDRGGVNTEAFF
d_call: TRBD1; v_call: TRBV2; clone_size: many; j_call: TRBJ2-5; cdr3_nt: TGTGCCAGCAGGGCTCTCCCGGGACAGGGGGAGACCCAGTACTTC; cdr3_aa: CASRALPGQGETQYF
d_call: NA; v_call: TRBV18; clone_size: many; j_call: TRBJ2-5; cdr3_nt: TGTGCCAGCTCACCAGCGCGGTCGCGGGAGACCCAGTACTTC; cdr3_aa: CASSPARSRETQYF
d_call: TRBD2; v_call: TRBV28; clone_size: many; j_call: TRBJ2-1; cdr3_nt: TGTGCCAGCAGTAGGGGACTAGCGGGATATAAGCAGTTCTTC; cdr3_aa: CASSRGLAGYKQFF
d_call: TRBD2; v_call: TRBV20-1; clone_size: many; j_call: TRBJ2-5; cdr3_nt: TGCAGTGCTATTCCCCGCCCGGGACTAGCGGGAGAAGGAAAGACCCAGTACTTC; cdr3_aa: CSAIPRPGLAGEGKTQYF
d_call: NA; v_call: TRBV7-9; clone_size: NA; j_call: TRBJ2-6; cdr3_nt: TGTGCCAGCAGCTTAGCGAGGGTCTCTGGGGCCAACGTCCTGACTTTC; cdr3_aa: CASSLARVSGANVLTF
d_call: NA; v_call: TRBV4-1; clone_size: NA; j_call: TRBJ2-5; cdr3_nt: TGCGCCAGCAGCCAACTACCAGGGGAGACCCAGTACTTC; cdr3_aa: CASSQLPGETQYF
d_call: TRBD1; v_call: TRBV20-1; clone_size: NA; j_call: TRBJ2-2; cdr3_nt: TGCAGTGCTAGACCTCACAGGGGGATGGGCACCGGGGAGCTGTTTTTT; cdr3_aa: CSARPHRGMGTGELFF
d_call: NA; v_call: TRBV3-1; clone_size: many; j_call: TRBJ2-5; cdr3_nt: TGTGCCAGCAGCCTCTTAGGCGGGACCCCGAGAGAGACCCAGTACTTC; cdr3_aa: CASSLLGGTPRETQYF
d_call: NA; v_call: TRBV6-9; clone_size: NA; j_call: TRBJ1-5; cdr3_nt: TGTGCCAGCAGTTCATTCAGAGAACAGCCCCAGCATTTT; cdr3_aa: CASSSFREQPQHF
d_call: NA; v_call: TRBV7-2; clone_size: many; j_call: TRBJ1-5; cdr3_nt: TGTGCCAGCAGCTTAGCGGCCCTACCTACCGGCAATCAGCCCCAGCATTTT; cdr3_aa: CASSLAALPTGNQPQHF
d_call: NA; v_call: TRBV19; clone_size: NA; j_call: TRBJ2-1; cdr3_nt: TGTGCCAGTAGTATACGCAATGAGCAGTTCTTC; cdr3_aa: CASSIRNEQFF
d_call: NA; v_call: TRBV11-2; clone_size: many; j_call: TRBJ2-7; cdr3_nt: TGTGCCAGCAGCCTGGGAGCGGACCCCTCCTACGAGCAGTACTTC; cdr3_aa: CASSLGADPSYEQYF
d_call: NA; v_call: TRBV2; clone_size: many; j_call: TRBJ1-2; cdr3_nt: TGTGCCAGCAGTGAACTACGGGACCCCTATGGCTACACCTTC; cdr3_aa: CASSELRDPYGYTF
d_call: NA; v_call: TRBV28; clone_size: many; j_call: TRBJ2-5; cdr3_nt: TGTGCCAGCAGCATACGGGATGAGACCCAGTACTTC; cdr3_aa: CASSIRDETQYF
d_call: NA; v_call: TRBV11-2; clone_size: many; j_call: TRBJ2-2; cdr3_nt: TGTGCCAGCAGCTTAGTGGGCTACACCGGGGAGCTGTTTTTT; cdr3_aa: CASSLVGYTGELFF
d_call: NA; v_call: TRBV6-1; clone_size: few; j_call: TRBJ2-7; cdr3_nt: TGTGCCAGCAGTTATCGGGACGTCCCCTACGAGCAGTACTTC; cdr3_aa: CASSYRDVPYEQYF
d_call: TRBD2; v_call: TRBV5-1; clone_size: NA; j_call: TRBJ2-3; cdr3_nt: TGCGCCAGCAGCTTGGTCCGAGCGGGAGGGCCAGATACGCAGTATTTT; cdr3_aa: CASSLVRAGGPDTQYF
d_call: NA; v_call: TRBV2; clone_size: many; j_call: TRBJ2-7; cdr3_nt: TGTGCCAGCAGTGAGGTTGCGGGTCTCCCGGGGCAGTACTTC; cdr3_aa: CASSEVAGLPGQYF
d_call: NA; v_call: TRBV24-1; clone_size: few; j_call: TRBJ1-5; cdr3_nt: TGTGCCACCAGCCCTGCAGGTCAGCCCCAGCATTTT; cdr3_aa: CATSPAGQPQHF
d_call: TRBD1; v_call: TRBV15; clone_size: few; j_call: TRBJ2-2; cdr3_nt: TGTGCCACCAGCAGAGGGACAGGGGACACCGGGGAGCTGTTTTTT; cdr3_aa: CATSRGTGDTGELFF
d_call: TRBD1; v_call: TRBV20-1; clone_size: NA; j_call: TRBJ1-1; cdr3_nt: TGCAGTGCTAGGGTGGACAGGGGCCGCCGGGCTTTCTTT; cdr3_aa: CSARVDRGRRAFF
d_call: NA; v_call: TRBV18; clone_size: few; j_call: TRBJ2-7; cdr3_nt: TGTGCCAGCTCAGGGTTTTTGAGCTCCTACGAGCAGTACTTC; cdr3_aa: CASSGFLSSYEQYF
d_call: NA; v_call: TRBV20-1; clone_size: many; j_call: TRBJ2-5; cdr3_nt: TGCAGTGCCGCTACAGGGGAGGAAGAGACCCAGTACTTC; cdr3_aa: CSAATGEEETQYF
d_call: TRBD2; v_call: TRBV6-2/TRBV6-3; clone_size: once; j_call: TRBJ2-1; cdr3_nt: TGTGCCAGCAAAAGACTAGCGGGAGGCCTAACCTACAATGAGCAGTTCTTC; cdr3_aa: CASKRLAGGLTYNEQFF